This TCR delta chain derives from a study of Vγ9Vδ2 T cells in congenital toxoplasmosis (dated by TCRdb to the early 2020s). Background for the entire study: IgG, IgM and IgA serology, Western blot and an in-house interferon-gamma release assay were used to diagnose congenital toxoplasmosis. In this study, researchers looked at the gamma and delta chain CDR3 repertoires of sorted blood gammadelta T cells, comparing infants congenitally infected with T. gondii against uninfected infants. Repertoire sequencing was done on samples from infants at 2 months after birth and at 1 year of age. At 2 months, TCR sequencing included 5 infected and 10 to 11 uninfected infants, and at 1 year it included 3 infected and 4 uninfected infants.

Mothers of both infected and uninfected infants received the same treatment, using spiramycin and/or pyrimethamine plus sulfadiazine plus folinic acid. All infants, both infected and uninfected, were delivered at term after more than 37 weeks of gestation. About 1 mL of blood was processed into PBMCs by Lymphoprep gradient centrifugation, then cryopreserved in liquid nitrogen and shipped to Belgium. After thawing, PBMCs were labeled with Zombie NIR viability dye and stained with CD3, TCR gammadelta, Vgamma9 and Vdelta2 antibodies. CD3+ TCRgammadelta+ T cells were sorted on a FACSAria III with a mean purity of almost 99%. For each sample, RNA was extracted from about 9,700 sorted gammadelta T cells with the RNeasy Micro Kit. The study infants had mothers who were enrolled with primary T. gondii infection during pregnancy. The infants' peripheral blood was drawn at an outpatient microbiology and virology center located in Pavia, Italy.

Study-wide findings and limitations: Germline-encoded fetal-type TRDV2 CDR3 sequences seemed to be more prevalent in infected than in uninfected approximately 2-month-old infants, with an in utero expansion footprint being suggested. Both infected and uninfected infants showed a high prevalence of a public TRGV9 clonotype. Repertoire differences between infected and uninfected infants were less clearly seen at 1 year of age than at 2 months. At 2 months, TRGV9 and TRDV2 CDR3s of infected infants appeared to carry fewer N additions than uninfected infants, especially TRDV2-TRDJ1 sequences. Two months was the earliest age with enough suitable sample material for TCR repertoire analysis, so newborn repertoires were not sequenced.

Details on this clone: Its antigen has not been determined. A far larger clone is just one base off, so this is likely a read error.

cDNA was made by template-switch reverse transcription with TRGC- and TRDC-specific primers in one tube, using SuperScript II. The TRGC primer was designed to bind both the TRGC1 and TRGC2 constant genes. TRG and TRD amplification used the KAPA Real-Time Library Amplification Kit, with AMPure XP bead purification between steps. Index PCR with the Nextera XT Index Kit was used to attach the Illumina sequencing adapters. TRG and TRD amplicons were sequenced on an Illumina MiSeq with the V2 300 kit, giving 150 bp paired-end reads. Concerning the study's data processing: Before any further analysis, FastQC version 0.11.8 was used to check read quality. Reads were mapped to GenBank TRG or TRD reference genes, and MiXCR version 3.0.3 was used to assemble CDR3 sequences. Default MiXCR settings were used, apart from assembling TRDD gene segments from 3 instead of 5 consecutive nucleotides. N additions, CDR3 length, J segment length and clonotype sharing between samples were all calculated using VDJtools version 1.2.1. CDR3 sequences that were out of frame or contained stop codons were removed from the analysis. To look for overlap, the infant repertoires were checked against previously published Vgamma9Vdelta2 repertoires from fetal, cord blood and adult blood. TCRdb called clones from the public reads with CATT, and repeated DNA sequences were later combined into one row. For this entry, the V and J calls and clone size follow TCRdb and not the study's own pipeline. Here the sample has about 410 delta-chain clones; 38% occur a single time. 30% of the sample goes to the ten largest clones.

CDR1 and CDR2 (TSESDYY, QEAYKQQN) derive from the germline V gene. The CDR3 sequence holds 21 residues, the cysteine and phenylalanine included. This entry keeps only the CDR3 DNA: 63 bases, framed from base 1. The sequence was collected from a child younger than 10 born to a mother with Toxoplasma gondii infection during pregnancy, either congenitally infected or uninfected (not recorded which). The material sequenced was gamma-delta T cells from blood. Here the chain combines TRAV38-2/DV8 and TRDJ1; TRDD2 is possibly the D segment (8 matching bases). The nucleotide sequence reads TGTGCTGATAGGAGAAAACTTCCTACGATCTGGGGGGACGGTTACACCGATAAACTCATCTTT. Its protein reads: CADRRKLPTIWGDGYTDKLIF.